Each of the 4 T cell receptor beta chains below was sequenced from the same sample in a study of blood T cell repertoires in COVID-19. Sequencing was performed with immunoSEQ multiplex PCR; in TCRdb, only in-frame clones are kept and a portion is missing. The sample consists of tens of thousands of clones, roughly 83% of them appearing once. Sequenced material: peripheral blood. The receptors derive from a woman aged 55-69 years with acute or convalescent COVID-19.

This rearrangement joins TRBV2 to TRBJ2-2; D is uncertain. The CDR3 is 16 residues long. The germline gives CDR1 SNHLY, CDR2 FYNNEI. V lost 0 bases to trimming and J lost 4 bases, with 12 bases between them. CDR3 nucleotides: TGTGCCAGCAGTGAAGCGTCACTCCTTGGCACCGGGGAGCTGTTTTTT. Translating it yields CASSEASLLGTGELFF.

The rearrangement links TRBV12-2 to TRBJ2-3; no DNA check was done on the table's D call, TRBD2. TRBV12-2 is described as a pseudogene. CDR3 length equals 15 residues. CDR3 nucleotides: TGTGCAAGTCGCTCGACTAGCGGGGGTACAGATACGCAGTATTTT. Residues: CASRSTSGGTDTQYF.

This chain connects TRBV9 to TRBJ2-5; 7 bases match TRBD2. The CDR3 is 14 residues long. V shed 1 base and J 5 bases; nucleotides not matched to a gene: 5. Germline-derived CDR1 and CDR2 are SGDLS and YYNGEE. The CDR3 coding sequence is TGTGCCAGCAGCGTAAAAGGGGAGGGGGAGACCCAGTACTTC. Protein: CASSVKGEGETQYF.

The chain couples TRBV6-5 to TRBJ2-3, with 7 bases identical to TRBD1. J was trimmed by 2 bases and V by 6 bases; bases with no gene match: 8. In germline, CDR1 is MNHEY, CDR2 SVGAGI. The CDR3 is 15 residues long. The CDR3 coding sequence is TGTGCCAGCAGCAGAACGGGGACAGCCACAGATACGCAGTATTTT. It codes for CASSRTGTATDTQYF.